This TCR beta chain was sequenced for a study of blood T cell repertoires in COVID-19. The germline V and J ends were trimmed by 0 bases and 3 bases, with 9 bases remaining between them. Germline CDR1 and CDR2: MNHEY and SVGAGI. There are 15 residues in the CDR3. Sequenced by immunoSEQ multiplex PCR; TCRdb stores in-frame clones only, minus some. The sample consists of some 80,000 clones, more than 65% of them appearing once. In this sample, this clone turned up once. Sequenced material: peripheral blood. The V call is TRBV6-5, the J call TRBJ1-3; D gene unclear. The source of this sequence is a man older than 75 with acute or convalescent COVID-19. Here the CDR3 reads CASSYSRERGNTIYF. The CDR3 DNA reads TGTGCCAGCAGTTACTCGAGGGAGCGTGGAAACACCATATATTTT.